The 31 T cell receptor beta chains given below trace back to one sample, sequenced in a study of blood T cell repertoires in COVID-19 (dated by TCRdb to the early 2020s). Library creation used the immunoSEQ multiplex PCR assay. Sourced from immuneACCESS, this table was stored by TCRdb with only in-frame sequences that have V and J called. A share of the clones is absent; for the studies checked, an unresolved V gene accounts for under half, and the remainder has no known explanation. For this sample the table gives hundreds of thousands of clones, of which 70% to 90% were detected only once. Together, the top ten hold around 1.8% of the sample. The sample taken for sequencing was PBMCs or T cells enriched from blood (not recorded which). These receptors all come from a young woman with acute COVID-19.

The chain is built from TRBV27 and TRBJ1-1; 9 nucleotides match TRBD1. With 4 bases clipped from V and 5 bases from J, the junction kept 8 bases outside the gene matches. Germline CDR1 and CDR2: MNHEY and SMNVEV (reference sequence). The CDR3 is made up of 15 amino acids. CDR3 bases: TGTGCCAGCAGTTCCCAGGGACAGGGTTTTACTGAAGCTTTCTTT. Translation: CASSSQGQGFTEAFF.

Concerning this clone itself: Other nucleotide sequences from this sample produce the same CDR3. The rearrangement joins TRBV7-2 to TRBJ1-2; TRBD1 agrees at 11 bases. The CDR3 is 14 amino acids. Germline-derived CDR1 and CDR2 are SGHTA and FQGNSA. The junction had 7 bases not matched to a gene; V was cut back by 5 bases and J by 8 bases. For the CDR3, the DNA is TGTGCCAGCAGCCCCGGACAGGGGGCTTCCGGCTACACCTTC. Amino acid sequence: CASSPGQGASGYTF.

Written as DNA, the CDR3 is TGTGCCAGCAGTTACCGGGACAGGGGATTGGCCTACAATGAGCAGTTCTTC. Encoded protein: CASSYRDRGLAYNEQFF. The chain carries TRBV27 and TRBJ2-1; TRBD1 agrees at 10 bases. CDR3 size: 17 residues. V lost 4 bases to trimming and J lost 2 bases; unmatched junction nucleotides: 8. Germline-derived CDR1 and CDR2 are MNHEY and SMNVEV (reference sequence).

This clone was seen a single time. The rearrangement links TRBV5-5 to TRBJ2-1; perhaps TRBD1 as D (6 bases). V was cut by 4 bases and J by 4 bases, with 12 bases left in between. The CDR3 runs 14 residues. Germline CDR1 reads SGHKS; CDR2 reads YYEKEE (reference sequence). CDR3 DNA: TGTGCCAGCAGCCAAGGGGGAGCTTACAATGAGCAGTTCTTC. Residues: CASSQGGAYNEQFF.

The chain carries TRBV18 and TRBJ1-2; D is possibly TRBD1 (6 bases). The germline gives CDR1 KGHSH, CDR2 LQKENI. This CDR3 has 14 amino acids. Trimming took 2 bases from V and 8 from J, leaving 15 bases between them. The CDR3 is CASSPWQGSGGYTF. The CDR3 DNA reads TGTGCCAGCTCACCATGGCAGGGGTCAGGCGGCTACACCTTC. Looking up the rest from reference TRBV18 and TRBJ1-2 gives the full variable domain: NAGVMQNPRHLVRRRGQEARLRCSPMKGHSHVYWYRQLPEEGLKFMVYLQKENIIDESGMPKERFSAEFPKEGPSILRIQQVVRGDSAAYFCASSPWQGSGGYTFGSGTRLTVV.

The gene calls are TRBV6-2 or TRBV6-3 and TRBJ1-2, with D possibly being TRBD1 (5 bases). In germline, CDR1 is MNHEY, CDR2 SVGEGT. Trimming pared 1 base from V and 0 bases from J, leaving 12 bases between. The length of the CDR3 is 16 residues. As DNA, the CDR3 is TGTGCCAGCAGTTACTACTCCGGGGGAGCTAACTATGGCTACACCTTC. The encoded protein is CASSYYSGGANYGYTF.

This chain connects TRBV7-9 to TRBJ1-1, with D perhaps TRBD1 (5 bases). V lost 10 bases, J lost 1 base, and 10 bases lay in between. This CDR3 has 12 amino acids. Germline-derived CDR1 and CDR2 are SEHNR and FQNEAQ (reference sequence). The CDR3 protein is CAIQGENTEAFF. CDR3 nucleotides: TGTGCCATTCAGGGTGAGAACACTGAAGCTTTCTTT.

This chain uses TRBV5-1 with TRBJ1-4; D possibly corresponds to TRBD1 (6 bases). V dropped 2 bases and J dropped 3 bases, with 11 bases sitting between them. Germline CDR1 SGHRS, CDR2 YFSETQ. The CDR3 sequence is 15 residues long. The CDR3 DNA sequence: TGCGCCAGCAGCTTACAGGGATCGGCTAATGAAAAACTGTTTTTT. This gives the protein CASSLQGSANEKLFF. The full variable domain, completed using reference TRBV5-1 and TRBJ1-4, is KAGVTQTPRYLIKTRGQQVTLSCSPISGHRSVSWYQQTPGQGLQFLFEYFSETQRNKGNFPGRFSGRQFSNSRSEMNVSTLELGDSALYLCASSLQGSANEKLFFGSGTQLSVL.

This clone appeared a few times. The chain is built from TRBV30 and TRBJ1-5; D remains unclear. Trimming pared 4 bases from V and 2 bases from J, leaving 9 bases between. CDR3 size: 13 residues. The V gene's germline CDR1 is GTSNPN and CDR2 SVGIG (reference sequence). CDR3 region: CAWKGEGNQPQHF. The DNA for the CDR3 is TGTGCCTGGAAAGGTGAGGGCAATCAGCCCCAGCATTTT. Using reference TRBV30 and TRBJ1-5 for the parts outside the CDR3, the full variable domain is SQTIHQWPATLVQPVGSPLSLECTVEGTSNPNLYWYRQAAGRGLQLLFYSVGIGQISSEVPQNLSASRPQDRQFILSSKKLLLSDSGFYLCAWKGEGNQPQHFGDGTRLSIL.

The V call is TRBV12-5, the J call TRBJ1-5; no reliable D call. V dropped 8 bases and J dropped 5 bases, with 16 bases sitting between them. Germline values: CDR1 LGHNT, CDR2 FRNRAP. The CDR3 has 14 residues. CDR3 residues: CASSEGSRDQPQHF. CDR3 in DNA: TGTGCTAGTTCTGAGGGTTCTCGGGATCAGCCCCAGCATTTT.

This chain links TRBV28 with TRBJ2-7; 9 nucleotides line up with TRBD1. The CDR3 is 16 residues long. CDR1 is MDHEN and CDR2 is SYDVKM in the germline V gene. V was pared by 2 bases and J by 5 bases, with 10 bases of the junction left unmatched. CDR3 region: CASSLVPGTGYNEQYF. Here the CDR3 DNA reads TGTGCCAGCAGTTTAGTTCCCGGGACAGGGTATAACGAGCAGTACTTC.

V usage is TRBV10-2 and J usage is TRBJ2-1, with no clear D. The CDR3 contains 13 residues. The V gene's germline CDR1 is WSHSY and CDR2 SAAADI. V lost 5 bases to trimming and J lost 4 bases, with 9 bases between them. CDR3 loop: CASSTTPYNEQFF. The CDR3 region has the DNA TGCGCCAGCAGTACTACACCGTACAATGAGCAGTTCTTC.

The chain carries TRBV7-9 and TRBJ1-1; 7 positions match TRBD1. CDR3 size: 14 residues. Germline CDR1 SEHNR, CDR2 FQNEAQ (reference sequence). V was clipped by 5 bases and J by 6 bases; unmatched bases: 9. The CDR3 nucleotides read TGTGCCAGCAGCCCAGGGACAGTTGGGGCTGAAGCTTTCTTT. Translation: CASSPGTVGAEAFF.

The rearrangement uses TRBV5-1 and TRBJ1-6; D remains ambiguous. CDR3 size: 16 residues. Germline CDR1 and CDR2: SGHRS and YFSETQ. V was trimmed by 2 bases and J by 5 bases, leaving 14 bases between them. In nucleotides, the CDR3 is TGCGCCAGCAGCTTCGCCCCGTCTACCGATAATTCACCCCTCCACTTT. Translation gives CASSFAPSTDNSPLHF.

The CDR3 DNA follows: TGTGCCAGCTCACCGCGGCCCGGGACAGTCACCTACGAGCAGTACTTC. Residues: CASSPRPGTVTYEQYF. The chain links TRBV18 to TRBJ2-7; TRBD1 agrees at 7 bases. The CDR3 is made up of 16 amino acids. Germline V gene data show CDR1 as KGHSH and CDR2 as LQKENI. Trimming took 3 bases from V and 2 from J; bases not matched to a gene: 10.

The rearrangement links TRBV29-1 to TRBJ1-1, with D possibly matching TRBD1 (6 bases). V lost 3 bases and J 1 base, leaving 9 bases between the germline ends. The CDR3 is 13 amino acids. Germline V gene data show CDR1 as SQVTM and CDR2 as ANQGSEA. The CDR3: CSVDQGRNTEAFF. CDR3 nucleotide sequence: TGCAGCGTTGATCAGGGGCGGAACACTGAAGCTTTCTTT.

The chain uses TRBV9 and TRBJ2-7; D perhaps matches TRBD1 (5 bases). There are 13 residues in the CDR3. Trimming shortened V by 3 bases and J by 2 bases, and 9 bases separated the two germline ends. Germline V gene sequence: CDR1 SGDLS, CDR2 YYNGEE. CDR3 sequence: CASSETDTYEQYF. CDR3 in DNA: TGTGCCAGCAGCGAGACAGATACCTACGAGCAGTACTTC.

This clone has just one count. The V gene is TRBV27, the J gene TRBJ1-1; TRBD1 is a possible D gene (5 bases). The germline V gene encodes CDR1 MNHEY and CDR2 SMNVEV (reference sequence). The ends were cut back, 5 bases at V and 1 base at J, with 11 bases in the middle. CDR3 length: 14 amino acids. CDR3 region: CASSPWGQNTEAFF. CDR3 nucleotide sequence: TGTGCCAGCAGTCCCTGGGGCCAGAACACTGAAGCTTTCTTT.

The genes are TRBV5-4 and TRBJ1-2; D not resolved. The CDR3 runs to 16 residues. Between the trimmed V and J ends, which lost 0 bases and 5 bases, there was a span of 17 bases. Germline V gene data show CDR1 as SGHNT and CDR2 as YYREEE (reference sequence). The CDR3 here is CASSLDQPNSPYGYTF. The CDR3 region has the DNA TGTGCCAGCAGCTTGGACCAGCCCAACAGCCCGTATGGCTACACCTTC.

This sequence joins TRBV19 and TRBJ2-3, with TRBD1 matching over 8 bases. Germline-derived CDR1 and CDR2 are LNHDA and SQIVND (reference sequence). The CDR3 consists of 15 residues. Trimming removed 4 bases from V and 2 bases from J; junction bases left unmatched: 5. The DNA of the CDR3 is TGTGCCAGTAGTACGAGACAGGGGTCCACAGATACGCAGTATTTT. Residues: CASSTRQGSTDTQYF.

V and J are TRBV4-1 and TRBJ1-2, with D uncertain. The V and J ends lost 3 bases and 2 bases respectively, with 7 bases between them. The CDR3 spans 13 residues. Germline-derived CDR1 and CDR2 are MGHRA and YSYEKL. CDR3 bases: TGCGCCAGCAGCCACTACGGGAACTATGGCTACACCTTC. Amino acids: CASSHYGNYGYTF.

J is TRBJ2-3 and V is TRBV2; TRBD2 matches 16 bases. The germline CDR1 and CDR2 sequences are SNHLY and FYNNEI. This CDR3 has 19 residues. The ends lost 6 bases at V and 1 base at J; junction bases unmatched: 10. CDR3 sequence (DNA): TGTGCCAGCAGCCGTCCGGGACTAGCGGGGGGGCTTCGCACAGATACGCAGTATTTT. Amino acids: CASSRPGLAGGLRTDTQYF.

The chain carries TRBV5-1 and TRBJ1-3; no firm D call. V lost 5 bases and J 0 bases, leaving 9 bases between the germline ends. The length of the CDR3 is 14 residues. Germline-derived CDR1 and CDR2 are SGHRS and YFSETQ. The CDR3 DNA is TGCGCCAGCAGGAAAGCGAGCTCTGGAAACACCATATATTTT. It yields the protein CASRKASSGNTIYF.

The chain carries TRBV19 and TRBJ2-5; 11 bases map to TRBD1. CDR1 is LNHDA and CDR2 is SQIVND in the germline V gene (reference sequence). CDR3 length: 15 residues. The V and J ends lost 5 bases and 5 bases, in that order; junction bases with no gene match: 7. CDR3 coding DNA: TGTGCCAGTAGTCTGGACAGGGGGCGCGTGGAGACCCAGTACTTC. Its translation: CASSLDRGRVETQYF. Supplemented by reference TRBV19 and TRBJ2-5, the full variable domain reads DGGITQSPKYLFRKEGQNVTLSCEQNLNHDAMYWYRQDPGQGLRLIYYSQIVNDFQKGDIAEGYSVSREKKESFPLTVTSAQKNPTAFYLCASSLDRGRVETQYFGPGTRLLVL.

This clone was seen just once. The CDR3 nucleotides are TGTGCCAGCAGCTTAGTTTACGGGGGGACTAATTCACCCCTCCACTTT. This translates into CASSLVYGGTNSPLHF. This rearrangement joins TRBV7-8 to TRBJ1-6, with D tentatively TRBD1 (5 bases). V lost 1 base and J 6 bases, leaving 13 bases between the germline ends. CDR3 length equals 16 residues. Germline CDR1 and CDR2: SGHVS and FQNEAQ.

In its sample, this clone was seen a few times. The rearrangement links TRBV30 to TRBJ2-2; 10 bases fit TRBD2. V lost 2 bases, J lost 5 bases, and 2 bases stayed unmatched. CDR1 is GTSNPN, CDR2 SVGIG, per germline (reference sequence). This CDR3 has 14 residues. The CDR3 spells CAWSQTSGTGELFF. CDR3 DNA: TGTGCCTGGAGTCAGACTAGCGGGACCGGGGAGCTGTTTTTT.

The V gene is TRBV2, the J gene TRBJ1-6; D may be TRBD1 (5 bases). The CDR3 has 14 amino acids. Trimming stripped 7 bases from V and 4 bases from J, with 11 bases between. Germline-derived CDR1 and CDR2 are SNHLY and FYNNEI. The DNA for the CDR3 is TGTGCCAGCAAGGGGCCAGATTATAATTCACCCCTCCACTTT. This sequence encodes CASKGPDYNSPLHF.

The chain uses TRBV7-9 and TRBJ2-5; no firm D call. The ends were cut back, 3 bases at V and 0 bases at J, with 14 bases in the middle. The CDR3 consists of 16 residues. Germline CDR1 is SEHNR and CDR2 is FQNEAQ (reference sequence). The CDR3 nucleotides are TGTGCCAGCAGCTTGAATGACGGAGCGTACCAAGAGACCCAGTACTTC. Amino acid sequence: CASSLNDGAYQETQYF.

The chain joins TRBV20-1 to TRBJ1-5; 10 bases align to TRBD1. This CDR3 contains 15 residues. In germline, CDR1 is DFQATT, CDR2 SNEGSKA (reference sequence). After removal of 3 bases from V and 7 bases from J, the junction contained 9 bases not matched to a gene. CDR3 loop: CSASARDRGGQPQHF. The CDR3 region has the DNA TGCAGTGCTAGTGCCCGGGACAGGGGTGGCCAGCCCCAGCATTTT.

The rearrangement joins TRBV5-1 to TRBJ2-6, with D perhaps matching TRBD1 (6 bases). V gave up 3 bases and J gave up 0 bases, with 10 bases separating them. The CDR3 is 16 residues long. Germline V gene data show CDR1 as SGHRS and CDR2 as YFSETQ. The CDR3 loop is CASSYRVTSGANVLTF. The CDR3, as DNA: TGCGCCAGCAGCTACAGGGTTACCTCTGGGGCCAACGTCCTGACTTTC.

For the CDR3, the DNA is TGTGCCAGCAGCTTGGGACAGGGGCCCTTTCCCTACGAGCAGTACTTC. This translates into CASSLGQGPFPYEQYF. This chain uses TRBV5-6 with TRBJ2-7; 8 bases align to TRBD1. V lost 0 bases to trimming and J lost 2 bases; unmatched junction nucleotides: 7. The length of the CDR3 is 16 residues. CDR1 is SGHDT and CDR2 is YYEEEE in the germline V gene.